This note documents a single T cell receptor beta chain sequence. The sample comes from a study of OX40 agonist ivuxolimab in advanced cancers. The CDR3 consists of 13 residues. Germline CDR1 reads LNHNV; CDR2 reads YYDKDF (reference sequence). The V gene lost 0 bases and the J gene lost 9 bases, with 9 bases spanning the gap. TCRdb's table, derived via immunoSEQ multiplex PCR, lists solely in-frame clones and lacks some. The table lists 80,000 to 85,000 clones, under 90% of them singletons. Source: CD4+ or CD8+ T cells sorted from blood, taken in a trial of the OX40 agonist ivuxolimab. The chain combines TRBV15 with TRBJ1-5; D gene uncertain. This clonotype was obtained from an adult with an advanced solid tumor such as melanoma, head and neck, liver or kidney cancer. CDR3 loop: CATSRELGGPQHF. In nucleotides, the CDR3 is TGTGCCACCAGCAGAGAACTAGGTGGGCCCCAGCATTTT.